This T cell receptor beta chain was sequenced during a study of T cell responses to AZD1222 COVID-19 vaccine. Study overall: Second-dose schedules of about 4 or about 12 weeks were combined. General study points: Most donors were white British, females outnumbered males, and clonal diversity was possibly underestimated. Reportedly, nearly half the spike-specific TCRs target unmutated variant regions. Sampled repertoires all dated from after the peak T cell response.

The CDR3 is 14 amino acids. Trimming cost V 2 bases and J 8 bases, with 16 bases left between them. Germline V CDR1 and CDR2: SGHNT, YYREEE (reference sequence). Here immunoSEQ multiplex PCR was the method, and the copy in TCRdb shows in-frame clones only, minus some. The sample consists of around 100,000 clones, roughly 88% of them appearing once. About this clone itself: Its antigen is undetermined.

The rearrangement uses TRBV5-4 and TRBJ1-2, with a tentative D call TRBD1 (5 bases). This clonotype was sampled from an adult in good health. Sequences were derived from peripheral blood, sampled on day 0 of AZD1222 vaccination. This chain's CDR3 is CASSFGRAVIGYTF. The CDR3 coding sequence is TGTGCCAGCAGCTTCGGCAGGGCTGTAATAGGCTACACCTTC.